Sequencing of this T cell receptor (beta chain) was carried out in a study of blood T cell repertoires in COVID-19. Germline assignment: CDR1 LNHDA and CDR2 SQIVND (reference sequence). This CDR3 has 13 amino acids. The J segment lost 6 bases and the V segment lost 6 bases, leaving 4 bases of the junction unmatched. Data came from immunoSEQ multiplex PCR; TCRdb stores just in-frame clones and leaves some out. Among 200,000 to 250,000 clones listed, around 80% were seen once. The J gene is TRBJ2-1, the V gene TRBV19; TRBD1 matches at 8 bases. The sequencing input was peripheral blood. The TCR comes from an elderly woman with acute or convalescent COVID-19. CDR3 amino acids: CASRIQGVNEQFF. The CDR3 nucleotides are TGTGCCAGTAGAATACAGGGGGTCAATGAGCAGTTCTTC.